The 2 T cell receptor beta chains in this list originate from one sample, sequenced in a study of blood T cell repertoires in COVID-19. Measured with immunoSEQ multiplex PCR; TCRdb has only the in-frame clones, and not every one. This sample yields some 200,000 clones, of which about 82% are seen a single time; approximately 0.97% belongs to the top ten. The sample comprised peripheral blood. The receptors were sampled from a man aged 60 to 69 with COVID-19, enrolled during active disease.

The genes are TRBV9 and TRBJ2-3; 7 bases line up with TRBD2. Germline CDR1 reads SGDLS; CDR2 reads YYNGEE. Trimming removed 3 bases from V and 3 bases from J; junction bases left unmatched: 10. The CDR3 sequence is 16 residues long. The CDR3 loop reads CASSAGTIDGTDTQYF. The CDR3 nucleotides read TGTGCCAGCAGCGCGGGGACTATCGATGGGACAGATACGCAGTATTTT.

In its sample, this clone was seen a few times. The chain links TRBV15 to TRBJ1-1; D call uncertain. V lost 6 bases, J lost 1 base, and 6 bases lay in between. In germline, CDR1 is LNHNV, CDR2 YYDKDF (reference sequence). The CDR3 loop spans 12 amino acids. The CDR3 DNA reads TGTGCCACCAGGGGAGAGAACACTGAAGCTTTCTTT. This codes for CATRGENTEAFF.